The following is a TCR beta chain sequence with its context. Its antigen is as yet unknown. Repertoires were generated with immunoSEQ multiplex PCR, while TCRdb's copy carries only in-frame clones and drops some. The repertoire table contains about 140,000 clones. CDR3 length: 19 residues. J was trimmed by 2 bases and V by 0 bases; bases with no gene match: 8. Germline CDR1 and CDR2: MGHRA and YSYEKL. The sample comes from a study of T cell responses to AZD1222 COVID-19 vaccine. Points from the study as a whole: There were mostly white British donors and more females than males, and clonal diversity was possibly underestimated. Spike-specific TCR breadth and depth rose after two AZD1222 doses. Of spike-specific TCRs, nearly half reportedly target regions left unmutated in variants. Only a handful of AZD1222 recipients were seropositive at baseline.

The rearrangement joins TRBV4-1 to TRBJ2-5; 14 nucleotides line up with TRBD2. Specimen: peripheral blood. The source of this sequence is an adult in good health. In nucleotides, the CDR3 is TGCGCCAGCAGCCAAGATCAGCGACTAGCGGGGGGGCGGCAAGAGACCCAGTACTTC. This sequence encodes CASSQDQRLAGGRQETQYF.